Presented here are 27 T cell receptor beta chains from one specimen sequenced in a study of T cells in Graves' hyperthyroidism and ophthalmopathy. Amplification of TCR beta CDR3 regions was performed using RNA transcripts as template. First-round RT-PCR of the TCR CDR3 relied on the HTBI primer set. A single record per CDR3 protein comes from TCRdb applying MiXCR to the multiplex PCR reads. The sample lists more than 500,000 distinct CDR3 sequences, 11% to 15% seen once, with roughly 14% in the top ten. Sequencing was carried out using blood. Receptors originate from a woman aged 35 to 49 with Graves' hyperthyroidism.

This clonotype has at least ten counts. This chain joins TRBV12-3 or TRBV12-4 and TRBJ2-2; 7 positions match TRBD1. This CDR3 region has 18 residues. Trimming took 7 bases from V and 2 from J; bases not matched to a gene: 16. Here the CDR3 reads CASTLLDLAGGNTGELFF. CDR3 sequence (DNA): TGTGCCAGCACCCTACTGGACTTGGCAGGGGGAAACACCGGGGAGCTGTTTTTT.

This clonotype was recorded many times. V usage is TRBV3-1 and J usage is TRBJ2-1, with D possibly being TRBD2 (5 bases). V lost 5 bases and J lost 4, with 21 bases in between. The CDR3 is 17 residues long. The V gene's germline CDR1 is LGHDT and CDR2 YNNKEL (reference sequence). As DNA, the CDR3 is TGTGCCAGCAGCGCGCGGATAGCGCATACCTTATACAATGAGCAGTTCTTC. Translated, it gives CASSARIAHTLYNEQFF.

As to this clonotype: A single base separates this from a much larger clone, so it may be a read error. The V call is TRBV15, the J call TRBJ2-7; 9 bases fit TRBD1. The CDR3 totals 15 residues. Germline CDR1 reads LNHNV; CDR2 reads YYDKDF (reference sequence). The CDR3 loop reads CAASSPGTGTYEQYF. In DNA, the CDR3 is TGTGCCGCCAGCAGTCCCGGGACAGGGACCTACGAGCAGTACTTC. The complete variable domain, with remaining parts taken from reference TRBV15 and TRBJ2-7, reads DAMVIQNPRYQVTQFGKPVTLSCSQTLNHNVMYWYQQKSSQAPKLLFHYYDKDFNNEADTPDNFQSRRPNTSFCFLDIRSPGLGDTAMYLCAASSPGTGTYEQYFGPGTRLTVT.

CDR3 loop: CASSQVQAPLNEQFF. CDR3 coding DNA: TGCGCCAGCAGCCAAGTACAGGCCCCCCTCAATGAGCAGTTCTTC. V is TRBV4-1 and J is TRBJ2-1; D is possibly TRBD1 (5 bases). V dropped 1 base and J dropped 6 bases, with 13 bases sitting between them. The CDR3 covers 15 residues. Germline CDR1 reads MGHRA; CDR2 reads YSYEKL.

This clonotype was counted many times. The rearrangement uses TRBV2 and TRBJ1-6; tentative D call: TRBD1 (5 bases). The germline V gene encodes CDR1 SNHLY and CDR2 FYNNEI. V lost 6 bases and J lost 8, with 11 bases in between. There are 13 residues in the CDR3. The CDR3 here is CASRGVGDSPLHF. DNA for the CDR3: TGTGCCAGCAGAGGGGTTGGTGATTCACCCCTCCACTTT.

This clonotype has a count of ten or more. The V call is TRBV15, the J call TRBJ2-1, with D possibly TRBD2 on 5 matching bases. The V end was cut by 3 bases, the J end by 2 bases, with 23 bases between. Germline CDR1 LNHNV, CDR2 YYDKDF (reference sequence). The CDR3 consists of 19 residues. The CDR3 DNA is TGTGCCACCAGCAGTCGCCACCGGCCCGGGGAGAGCCCCTACAATGAGCAGTTCTTC. Residues: CATSSRHRPGESPYNEQFF.

This chain uses TRBV5-1 with TRBJ2-5, with 13 bases aligning to TRBD2. The CDR3 spans 16 residues. V trimming: 4 bases; J trimming: 11 bases; junction bases outside the gene matches: 14. CDR1 is SGHRS and CDR2 is YFSETQ in the germline V gene. This chain's CDR3 is CASSPGLAGVNNGQYF. The CDR3, as DNA: TGCGCCAGCAGCCCAGGACTAGCGGGAGTTAATAATGGTCAGTACTTC. Variable domain in full (rest from reference TRBV5-1 and TRBJ2-5): KAGVTQTPRYLIKTRGQQVTLSCSPISGHRSVSWYQQTPGQGLQFLFEYFSETQRNKGNFPGRFSGRQFSNSRSEMNVSTLELGDSALYLCASSPGLAGVNNGQYFGPGTRLLVL.

There are many counts of this clonotype. The chain recombines TRBV2 with TRBJ2-2; 13 bases agree with TRBD2. J gave up 0 bases and V 7 bases, and 8 bases lay outside the gene matches. Germline lookup yields CDR1 SNHLY and CDR2 FYNNEI. CDR3 length: 18 amino acids. For the CDR3, the DNA is TGTGCCAGCACTCGGACTAGCGGGAGCCCCACGAACACCGGGGAGCTGTTTTTT. Protein product: CASTRTSGSPTNTGELFF.

This clonotype has a count of ten or more. V and J are TRBV11-1 and TRBJ2-3; D is tentatively TRBD1 or TRBD2 (6 bases each). This CDR3 has 15 residues. V lost 5 bases, J lost 4 bases, and 16 bases lay in between. Per germline, CDR1 SGHAT and CDR2 FQDESV (reference sequence). The CDR3 DNA reads as TGTGCCAGCAGCCCTAGTGAGGGGGAGGCAGATACGCAGTATTTT. Translation: CASSPSEGEADTQYF.

This clonotype was detected ten times or more. This sequence joins TRBV10-3 and TRBJ1-2; D ambiguous. Trimming took 0 bases from V and 3 from J, leaving 8 bases between them. Germline V gives CDR1 ENHRY, CDR2 SYGVKD. CDR3 length: 14 residues. The DNA for the CDR3 is TGTGCCATCAGTGAGTCCGCACCCCACTATGGCTACACCTTC. It encodes CAISESAPHYGYTF.

This clonotype was seen ten or more times. The chain uses TRBV12-3 or TRBV12-4 and TRBJ2-1; 8 positions match TRBD1. This CDR3 is 15 amino acids long. The J segment lost 3 bases and the V segment lost 3 bases, leaving 4 bases of the junction unmatched. The CDR3 DNA reads as TGTGCCAGCAGTTTCCGACAGGGGAACTACAATGAGCAGTTCTTC. Its translation is CASSFRQGNYNEQFF.

This chain links TRBV28 with TRBJ1-5; no reliable D call. From germline, CDR1 is MDHEN and CDR2 SYDVKM. There are 11 residues in the CDR3. With 4 bases removed from V and 11 bases from J, the gap between germline ends came to 9 bases. CDR3 DNA: TGTGCCAGCAGTTGGGGATCGGCCCAGCATTTT. This translates into CASSWGSAQHF.

The chain links TRBV4-1 to TRBJ2-5; D tentatively fits TRBD1 or TRBD2 (6 bases each). Trimming removed 2 bases from V and 1 base from J, with 11 bases in between. Germline V CDR1 and CDR2: MGHRA, YSYEKL. This CDR3 comprises 15 residues. CDR3 sequence (DNA): TGCGCCAGCAGCCAAAAAGGGGGGTTCCAAGAGACCCAGTACTTC. It is translated as CASSQKGGFQETQYF.

This sequence joins TRBV27 and TRBJ2-1, with 8 bases identical to TRBD2. V dropped 9 bases and J dropped 6; count of bases not matched to a gene: 16. This CDR3 spans 16 amino acids. Looked up from germline, CDR1 is MNHEY and CDR2 is SMNVEV (reference sequence). The CDR3 loop is CASTTFGTRRTNEQFF. In nucleotides, the CDR3 is TGTGCCAGTACGACGTTTGGGACTAGAAGGACCAATGAGCAGTTCTTC.

This clonotype appeared a few times. The gene calls are TRBV4-1 and TRBJ2-7; tentatively, D is TRBD2 (5 bases). Germline values: CDR1 MGHRA, CDR2 YSYEKL. This CDR3 has 15 residues. V gave up 2 bases and J gave up 3 bases, with 14 bases separating them. The DNA for the CDR3 is TGCGCCAGCAGCCAAAAGAGAAGCGGCGGCTACGAGCAGTACTTC. This sequence encodes CASSQKRSGGYEQYF.

This clonotype was seen at least ten times. The V and J genes are TRBV2 and TRBJ2-2; D might be TRBD1 (5 bases). Germline lookup yields CDR1 SNHLY and CDR2 FYNNEI. This CDR3 comprises 15 residues. With 7 bases removed from V and 1 base from J, the gap between germline ends came to 13 bases. CDR3 in DNA: TGTGCCAGCACAACTGGGGCGAAGAACACCGGGGAGCTGTTTTTT. Translating it yields CASTTGAKNTGELFF.

This clonotype has ten or more counts. The chain joins TRBV3-1 to TRBJ1-1, with 7 bases matching TRBD1. V lost 1 base to trimming and J lost 0 bases; unmatched junction nucleotides: 5. Germline V gene lookup returns CDR1 LGHDT and CDR2 YNNKEL (reference sequence). The CDR3 contains 16 residues. In DNA, the CDR3 is TGTGCCAGCAGCCAAGTAGACAGGGTTGTGAACACTGAAGCTTTCTTT. Translation gives CASSQVDRVVNTEAFF. Complete variable domain (other parts from reference TRBV3-1 and TRBJ1-1): DTAVSQTPKYLVTQMGNDKSIKCEQNLGHDTMYWYKQDSKKFLKIMFSYNNKELIINETVPNRFSPKSPDKAHLNLHINSLELGDSAVYFCASSQVDRVVNTEAFFGQGTRLTVV.

This clonotype was counted at least ten times. V and J are TRBV20-1 and TRBJ1-2; the match to TRBD1 covers 8 bases. CDR1 and CDR2 from the germline V gene are DFQATT and SNEGSKA (reference sequence). With 5 bases clipped from V and 3 bases from J, the junction kept 5 bases outside the gene matches. This CDR3 is 13 amino acids long. CDR3 sequence reads: CSAPRGLDYGYTF. As DNA, the CDR3 is TGCAGTGCTCCCAGGGGGCTAGACTATGGCTACACCTTC.

This clonotype has a count of ten or more. This chain joins TRBV7-9 and TRBJ2-2, with 12 nucleotides matching TRBD2. J was trimmed by 3 bases and V by 8 bases; bases with no gene match: 13. CDR3 size: 18 residues. Germline values: CDR1 SEHNR, CDR2 FQNEAQ (reference sequence). CDR3 coding DNA: TGTGCCAGCTCTCGACTAGCGGGAGCTTTTGAGGACACCGGGGAGCTGTTTTTT. Amino acid sequence: CASSRLAGAFEDTGELFF.

V is TRBV3-1 and J is TRBJ2-7, with a possible D match to TRBD2 (5 bases). This CDR3 region has 17 residues. CDR1 LGHDT and CDR2 YNNKEL come from the germline V gene (reference sequence). Trimming shortened V by 4 bases and J by 4 bases, and 23 bases separated the two germline ends. The CDR3 protein is CASSRDEFRWRRYEQYF. The CDR3, as DNA: TGTGCCAGCAGCCGAGATGAGTTCCGGTGGCGGAGGTACGAGCAGTACTTC.

The table lists this clonotype with many counts. This chain joins TRBV11-2 and TRBJ2-1; 10 bases map to TRBD2. V was pared by 1 base and J by 10 bases, with 10 bases of the junction left unmatched. Germline CDR1 and CDR2: SGHAT and FQNNGV. The CDR3 spans 16 residues. The CDR3 loop is CASSLVGLANPTEQFF. CDR3 bases: TGTGCCAGCAGCTTAGTGGGACTAGCGAACCCGACCGAGCAGTTCTTC.

This clonotype appeared many times. The V gene is TRBV3-1, the J gene TRBJ2-7; 11 nucleotides agree with TRBD2. The V and J ends lost 4 bases and 0 bases, in that order; junction bases with no gene match: 5. The length of the CDR3 is 16 residues. Germline V gene sequence: CDR1 LGHDT, CDR2 YNNKEL (reference sequence). For the CDR3, the DNA is TGTGCCAGCAGCCTGGGGACTAGCGGCCTCTCCTACGAGCAGTACTTC. It translates to CASSLGTSGLSYEQYF.

This chain links TRBV6-2 or TRBV6-3 with TRBJ1-5; D perhaps matches TRBD1 (5 bases). The germline V gene encodes CDR1 MNHEY and CDR2 SVGEGT. Between the trimmed V and J ends, which lost 7 bases and 5 bases, there was a span of 9 bases. This CDR3 comprises 12 residues. CDR3 loop: CASKDIDQPQHF. CDR3 sequence (DNA): TGTGCCAGCAAGGACATCGATCAGCCCCAGCATTTT.

This clonotype was counted at least ten times. The rearrangement uses TRBV2 and TRBJ1-5, with D uncertain. Germline-derived CDR1 and CDR2 are SNHLY and FYNNEI. Trimming removed 6 bases at V and 0 bases at J, with 12 bases between. The CDR3 length is 15 residues. The CDR3 protein is CASSLTVNSNQPQHF. In nucleotides, the CDR3 is TGTGCCAGCAGCCTGACCGTTAATAGCAATCAGCCCCAGCATTTT.

The table lists this clonotype with many counts. The chain combines TRBV18 with TRBJ2-7; 9 bases are a match to TRBD1. V lost 3 bases and J lost 6; bases outside the gene matches: 3. The CDR3 sequence is 13 residues long. Germline values: CDR1 KGHSH, CDR2 LQKENI. For the CDR3, the DNA is TGTGCCAGCTCACCGACAGGGGGAAGCGAGCAGTACTTC. Translation: CASSPTGGSEQYF.

The chain joins TRBV25-1 to TRBJ1-5; D is undetermined. CDR3 length equals 15 residues. Trimming took 7 bases from V and 6 from J, leaving 19 bases between them. Germline V gene data show CDR1 as MGHDK and CDR2 as SYGVNS. The CDR3 here is CASTPKRASGQPQHF. The CDR3 bases are TGTGCCAGCACCCCTAAACGGGCCTCGGGTCAGCCCCAGCATTTT.

The chain has TRBV28 and TRBJ1-6; 8 bases are shared with TRBD1. CDR1 is MDHEN, CDR2 SYDVKM, per germline. This CDR3 comprises 15 residues. The trim removed 7 bases at V and 7 bases at J, leaving 9 bases unmatched. The chain's CDR3 is CASIPQGASNSPLHF. As DNA, the CDR3 is TGTGCCAGCATTCCTCAGGGGGCGTCCAATTCACCCCTCCACTTT.